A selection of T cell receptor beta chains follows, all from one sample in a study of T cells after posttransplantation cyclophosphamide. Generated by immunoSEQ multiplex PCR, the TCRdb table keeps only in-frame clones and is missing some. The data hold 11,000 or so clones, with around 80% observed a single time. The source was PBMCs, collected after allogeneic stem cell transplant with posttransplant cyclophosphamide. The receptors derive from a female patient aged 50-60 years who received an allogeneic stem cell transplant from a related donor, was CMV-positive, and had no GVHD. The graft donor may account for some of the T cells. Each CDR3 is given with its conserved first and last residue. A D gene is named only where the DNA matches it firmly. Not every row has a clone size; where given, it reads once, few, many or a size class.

DNA: TGTGCCTGCGGGACTAGCGGGGGGCCTATCTGGGAGACCCAGTACTTC
CDR3: CACGTSGGPIWETQYF
D: TRBD2
size: NA
J: TRBJ2-5
V: TRBV30

DNA: TGTGCCAGCAGCAAAAATGGGACAGGGGAAGATCATTCACCCCTCCACTTT
CDR3: CASSKNGTGEDHSPLHF
D: NA
size: few
J: TRBJ1-6
V: TRBV21-1

DNA: TGTGCCAGCAGCTCACGCCGGGGGGACACCGGGGAGCTGTTTTTT
CDR3: CASSSRRGDTGELFF
D: TRBD2
size: NA
J: TRBJ2-2
V: TRBV5-4

DNA: TGTGCCAGCAGCTTATATCGGCAGGGCTATAATTCACCCCTCCACTTT
CDR3: CASSLYRQGYNSPLHF
D: NA
size: NA
J: TRBJ1-6
V: TRBV7-8

DNA: TGTGCCAGCAGCCAAGAGGCGAGGGGGCAGAACATTCAGTACTTC
CDR3: CASSQEARGQNIQYF
D: TRBD1
size: NA
J: TRBJ2-4
V: TRBV4-2

DNA: TGTGCCAGCAAACAGGGGAGCGGGGCCAACGTCCTGACTTTC
CDR3: CASKQGSGANVLTF
D: TRBD1
size: NA
J: TRBJ2-6
V: TRBV6-1

DNA: TGTGCCAGCAGTCAAGGGACTAGCACAGATACGCAGTATTTT
CDR3: CASSQGTSTDTQYF
D: NA
size: NA
J: TRBJ2-3
V: TRBV11-3

DNA: TGTGCCTGGGGCAGGGGGGGCACAGATACGCAGTATTTT
CDR3: CAWGRGGTDTQYF
D: NA
size: NA
J: TRBJ2-3
V: TRBV30

DNA: TGTGCCAGTAGTGGGACTGGAGACAACGTCCTGACTTTC
CDR3: CASSGTGDNVLTF
D: NA
size: NA
J: TRBJ2-6
V: TRBV19

DNA: TGTGCCAGTAGTATAAATCGGGGGACTTACAATGAGCAGTTCTTC
CDR3: CASSINRGTYNEQFF
D: NA
size: NA
J: TRBJ2-1
V: TRBV19

DNA: TGTGCCAGCAGCTTAGGACAGAACAATCAGCCCCAGCATTTT
CDR3: CASSLGQNNQPQHF
D: NA
size: NA
J: TRBJ1-5
V: TRBV7-9

DNA: TGTGCCAGCAGCTTACCCCGGGAGCGGGGGAAAATCACCTTC
CDR3: CASSLPRERGKITF
D: NA
size: NA
J: TRBJ1-2
V: TRBV7-9

DNA: TGTGCCAGCGGGTGGGGAGGTAACACCGGGGAGCTGTTTTTT
CDR3: CASGWGGNTGELFF
D: NA
size: few
J: TRBJ2-2
V: TRBV6-1

DNA: TGTGCCAGCAGTGCGGTAGCGGGGGAGGTAGAGACCCAGTACTTC
CDR3: CASSAVAGEVETQYF
D: TRBD2
size: NA
J: TRBJ2-5
V: TRBV2

DNA: TGCGCCAGCAGCCTTGGGACTAGCGGGGGGCAAGAGACCCAGTACTTC
CDR3: CASSLGTSGGQETQYF
D: TRBD2
size: NA
J: TRBJ2-5
V: TRBV4-1

DNA: TGTGCCAGCAGCGCGGACACGCCACCGAGGGGGGGTGAAAAACTGTTTTTT
CDR3: CASSADTPPRGGEKLFF
D: NA
size: once
J: TRBJ1-4
V: TRBV7-9

DNA: TGTGCCAGTAGTAATTGGGGACAGGGGTCTAACTATGGCTACACCTTC
CDR3: CASSNWGQGSNYGYTF
D: TRBD1
size: NA
J: TRBJ1-2
V: TRBV19

DNA: TGTGCCAGCAGTGAAGCTCACCTAGCCGTCCATACGCAGTATTTT
CDR3: CASSEAHLAVHTQYF
D: NA
size: NA
J: TRBJ2-3
V: TRBV6-1

DNA: TGTGCCAGCAGCTTGGGCGTTGCCGAGCAGTACTTC
CDR3: CASSLGVAEQYF
D: NA
size: NA
J: TRBJ2-7
V: TRBV5-8

DNA: TGCGCCAGCAGCCAAGGACTAGCCGGGACCCAGTACTTC
CDR3: CASSQGLAGTQYF
D: TRBD2
size: NA
J: TRBJ2-5
V: TRBV4-1

DNA: TGTGCCAGCAGCTTAGGGGAGTACTACGAGCAGTACTTC
CDR3: CASSLGEYYEQYF
D: NA
size: NA
J: TRBJ2-7
V: TRBV11-3